This TCR beta chain emerged from a study of T cell clonality in common variable immunodeficiency. Here immunoSEQ multiplex PCR was the method, and the copy in TCRdb shows in-frame clones only, minus some. This sample comprises about 28,000 clones, none seen once only. CVID meant reduced serum IgG, IgA and/or IgM plus specific antibody deficiency. Replacement immunoglobulin had been given to every CVID subject for at least one year. Overall study findings and caveats: Reportedly, TCR beta sequences from common variable immunodeficiency showed fewer deletions and N-nucleotide insertions. TCRbeta clonality was increased in CVID versus healthy controls. Authors noted CVID clonality's cause needs subpopulation repertoire sequencing.

This clone was recorded a few times. As yet, its antigen is unknown. The receptor comes from a human donor with common variable immunodeficiency. Material for sequencing was peripheral blood mononuclear cells.

The CDR3: CASRRQGGTNEKLFF. The covered CDR3 bases are TGTGCCAGCAGGAGACAGGGGGGGACTAATGAAAAA. The V call is TRBV2, the J call TRBJ1-4, with 9 bases matching TRBD1. The missing CDR3 end, 3 residues past where the read stops, is filled in from the germline J gene. The V gene end was trimmed by 6 bases and the J gene end by 2 bases; junction bases not matched to a gene: 4. Germline assignment: CDR1 SNHLY and CDR2 FYNNEI. The CDR3 contains 15 residues.